Below, one T cell receptor beta chain is given with its context. A single count supports this clone. Its antigen specificity is not known. No qualities accompany the bases; no much larger clone lies one base away. CDR1 and CDR2 (MNHNS, SASEGT) derive from the germline V gene. The CDR3 contains 15 residues, cysteine and phenylalanine counted. The sequence is cut down to CDR3 DNA, 45 bases in frame from base 1. V ends up 4 bases short and J 5 bases short, with an unmatched junction base count of 8. Participants were included only if at least one PBMC sample before ART initiation and at least two post-ART samples were available. Every participant with HIV received treatment in the United States of America. Before DNA extraction, cryopreserved samples of about 1-11 million PBMC were thawed and then washed. At the time of the earliest PBMC sample for each participant with HIV, ages ranged from about 23 to 60 years. PBMC samples from each participant spanned 1-4 timepoints before ART initiation and 2-8 timepoints after ART initiation, with a median of 7 samples. Serial HIV viral load, CD4+ T-cell count, ART history and demographic data were obtained for every participant. Using a Qiagen kit on a QIAcube, genomic DNA was extracted from unsorted PBMC, with samples processed in batches of 12.

The immunoSEQ hsTCRB v3.0 assay was used at survey level resolution to sequence the TRB variable region. The target sequencing depth for TRB was 40,000-50,000 T-cell genomes per sample. TRB libraries were pooled and sequenced on an Illumina MiSeq using a v3 150-cycle kit. On the authors' methods: Repertoire analysis ran in R within a reproducible Nextflow workflow covering QC, data transformation and analysis. LymphoSeq2, an R package for AIRR-Seq data exploration, was used to implement custom analyses. Four samples yielding fewer than 5000 total TRB sequences were excluded, leaving 188 analyzed HIV repertoires. Among the roughly 190 retained HIV repertoires, 55 to 65 were collected before ART initiation and 120 to 140 after ART initiation. Repertoires were downsampled to 5000 TRB nucleotide sequences, with summary statistics averaged over 100 downsampling iterations. TRB sequences were retained for analysis only if CDR3 regions of at least seven amino acids were present. Two measures captured diversity: a Shannon entropy-derived clonality score and the Gini coefficient. In repertoire networks, the top 5000 CDR3 amino acid sequences were linked whenever an edit distance of one separated two sequences. Antigen specificity groups and MHC restriction were predicted for TRB CDR3 amino acid sequences with GLIPH2. CDR3 amino acid sequences were matched against VDJdb and McPAS-TCR to flag known CMV, EBV, HIV or tissue antigen associations. Pre-ART, post-ART and control groups were compared with Wilcoxon signed-rank tests and Holm-Bonferroni correction. This is the immuneACCESS table as TCRdb keeps it, with only in-frame sequences that have V and J called. A part of the clones is gone; compared with another copy, unresolved V genes explain less than half, and the rest is unexplained. V and J calls and clone size are given by that table; D and trimming were obtained from the DNA. This sample has approximately 21,000 clones in its table, and about four fifths of those were observed once. Jointly, the top ten make up 5% of the sample.

This specimen belongs to a study of long-term antiretroviral therapy in people with HIV (dated by TCRdb to 2022 to 2024). As for the study more broadly: The earliest samples were collected approximately a decade before the 2015 WHO recommendation for immediate ART, a period when ART was typically delayed until CD4 counts fell. This retrospective serial study examined whether starting ART and sustained HIV suppression were associated with changes in the composition and diversity of the TRB repertoire in peripheral blood. A total of about 180 cryopreserved PBMC samples were contributed to the cohort by 30 adults with confirmed HIV infection, with samples collected serially over a mean of 6 years (range 1-12). Of the approximately 30 participants with HIV, some 12 were female. No cross-contamination during QIAcube processing was shown when test extractions of a monoclonal T-cell line were performed alongside fewer than 40 polyclonal samples.

The full study reports these points: CDR3 length ranges in HIV repertoires were narrower than in controls, and network structure suggested an antigen-experienced repertoire with only a slight naive shift after ART. Expanded TRB clones identified before ART initiation dominated the repertoire at all time points, although this dominance fluctuated and declined in many PLHIV after ART. A significant increase in TRB diversity was found to be associated with ART initiation, although TRB diversity was observed to remain significantly below that of transplant donor controls even after long-term ART. Unsorted PBMC were profiled instead of sorted CD4+ and CD8+ T cells because pre-ART samples had limited cell numbers. Inferences about post-ART repertoire changes are limited because no data were available on ART adherence, viral resistance or therapy changes. Because PBMC availability was limited, only the TCR beta chain was sequenced, with no alpha chain pairing. The samples span the years 2004 to 2017, and the ART regimens used may be less effective than current regimens.

Recombination linked TRBV6-1 to TRBJ1-1; 9 middle bases align to TRBD1. The sequencing here drew on unsorted PBMCs, taken 0.3 years after starting antiretroviral therapy. This receptor was obtained from a man over 45 with HIV. The nucleotide sequence reads TGTGCCAGCAGTGCACGACAGGGGGAGGGAACTGAAGCTTTCTTT. This sequence encodes CASSARQGEGTEAFF.